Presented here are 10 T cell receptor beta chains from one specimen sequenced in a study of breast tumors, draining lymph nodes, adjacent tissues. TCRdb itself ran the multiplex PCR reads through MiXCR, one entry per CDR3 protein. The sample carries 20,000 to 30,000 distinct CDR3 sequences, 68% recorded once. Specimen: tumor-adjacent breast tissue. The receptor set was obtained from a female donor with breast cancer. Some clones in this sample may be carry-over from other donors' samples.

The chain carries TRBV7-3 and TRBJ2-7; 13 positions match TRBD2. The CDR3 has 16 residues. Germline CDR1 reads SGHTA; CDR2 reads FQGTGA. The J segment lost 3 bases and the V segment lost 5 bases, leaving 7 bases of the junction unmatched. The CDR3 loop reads CASSHTSGRAHYEQYF. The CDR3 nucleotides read TGTGCCAGCAGCCACACTAGCGGGAGGGCCCACTACGAGCAGTACTTC.

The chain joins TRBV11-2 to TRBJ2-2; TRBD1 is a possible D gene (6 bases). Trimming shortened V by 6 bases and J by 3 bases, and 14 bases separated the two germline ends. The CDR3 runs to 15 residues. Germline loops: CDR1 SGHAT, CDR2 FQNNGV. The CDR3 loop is CASRPNDRYTGELFF. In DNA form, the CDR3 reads TGTGCCAGCAGACCCAACGACAGGTACACCGGGGAGCTGTTTTTT.

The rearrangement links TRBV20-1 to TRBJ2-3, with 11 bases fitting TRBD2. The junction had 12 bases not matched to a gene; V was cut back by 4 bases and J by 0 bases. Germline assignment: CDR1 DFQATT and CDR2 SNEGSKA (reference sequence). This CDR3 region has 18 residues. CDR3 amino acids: CSATGLAGDSLSTDTQYF. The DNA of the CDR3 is TGCAGTGCTACCGGACTAGCGGGTGACAGCCTAAGCACAGATACGCAGTATTTT.

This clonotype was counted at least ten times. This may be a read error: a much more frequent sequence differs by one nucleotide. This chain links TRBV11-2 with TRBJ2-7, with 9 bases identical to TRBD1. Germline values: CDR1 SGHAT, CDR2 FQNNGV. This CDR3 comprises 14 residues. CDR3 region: CASSSPGQGYGQYF. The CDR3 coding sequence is TGTGCCAGCAGCTCACCGGGACAGGGATACGGGCAGTACTTC.

CDR3 sequence (DNA): TGTGCCAGCAGTCGCCCAGGACAGGGGATTTTTGATGGCTACACCTTC. Translation: CASSRPGQGIFDGYTF. This chain joins TRBV12-3 or TRBV12-4 and TRBJ1-2; 9 positions match TRBD1. The trim removed 5 bases at V and 6 bases at J, leaving 13 bases unmatched. The CDR3 loop spans 16 amino acids.

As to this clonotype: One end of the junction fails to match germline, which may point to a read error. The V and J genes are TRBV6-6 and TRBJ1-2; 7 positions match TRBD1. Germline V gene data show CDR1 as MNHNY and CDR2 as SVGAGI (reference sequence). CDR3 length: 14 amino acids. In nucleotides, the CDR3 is TGTGCCGGCAGCTACCAGAGGGGGCGCGTTGGCTACACCTTC. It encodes CAGSYQRGRVGYTF.

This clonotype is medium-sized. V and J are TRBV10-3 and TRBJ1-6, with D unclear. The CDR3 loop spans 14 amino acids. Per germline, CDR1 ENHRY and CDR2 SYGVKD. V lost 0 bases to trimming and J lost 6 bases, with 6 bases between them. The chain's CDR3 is CAISESDGNSPLHF. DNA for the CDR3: TGTGCCATCAGTGAGTCGGACGGTAATTCACCCCTCCACTTT.

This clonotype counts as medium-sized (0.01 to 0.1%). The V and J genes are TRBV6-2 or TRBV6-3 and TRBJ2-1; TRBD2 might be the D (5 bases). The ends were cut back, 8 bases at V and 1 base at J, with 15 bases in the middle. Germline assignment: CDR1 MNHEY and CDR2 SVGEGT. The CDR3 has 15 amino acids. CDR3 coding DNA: TGTGCCAGCCTAGTCGGTGGAGGATCCTACAATGAGCAGTTCTTC. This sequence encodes CASLVGGGSYNEQFF.

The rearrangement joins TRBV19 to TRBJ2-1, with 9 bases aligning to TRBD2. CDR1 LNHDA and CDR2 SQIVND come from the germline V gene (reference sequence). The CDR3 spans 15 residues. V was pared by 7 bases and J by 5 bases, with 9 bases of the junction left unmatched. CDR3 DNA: TGTGCCAGTACCTTATTCGCGGGAGGGAACAATGAGCAGTTCTTC. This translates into CASTLFAGGNNEQFF.

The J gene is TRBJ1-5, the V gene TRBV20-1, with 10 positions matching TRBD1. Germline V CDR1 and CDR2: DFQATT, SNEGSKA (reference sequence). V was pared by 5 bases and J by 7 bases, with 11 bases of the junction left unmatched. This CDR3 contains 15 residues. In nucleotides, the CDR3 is TGCAGTGCTTATCAAACCGGGACAGGGGAGCAGCCCCAGCATTTT. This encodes CSAYQTGTGEQPQHF.